The entry below gives a single T cell receptor (beta chain) sequence along with its context. This CDR3 spans 11 amino acids. Germline assignment: CDR1 DFQATT and CDR2 SNEGSKA (reference sequence). Trimming shortened V by 6 bases and J by 6 bases, and 10 bases separated the two germline ends. The data stem from a study of blood T cell repertoires in COVID-19. Assay used: immunoSEQ multiplex PCR; TCRdb lists only in-frame clones, some missing. The sample lists about 110,000 clones; just over 85% were seen once. This chain uses TRBV20-1 with TRBJ2-3; D not resolved. Sequencing used peripheral blood. This sequence was found in a human donor in a cohort sampled during active COVID-19. The CDR3 loop is CSARFGDTQYF. As DNA, the CDR3 is TGCAGTGCCAGGTTTGGGGATACGCAGTATTTT.